One and the same sample provided the 28 T cell receptor beta chains below, sequenced in a study of cytomegalovirus exposure and HLA in healthy donors. The PCR used 60 Vbeta and 13 Jbeta primers. TCRdb keeps only in-frame clones here, not all; method: immunoSEQ multiplex PCR. This sample has 110,000 to 150,000 clones, with around three quarters found just once. The sample comprised PBMCs. The receptors originated from a woman aged 60 to 75 in good health and CMV-seropositive.

J is TRBJ1-1 and V is TRBV11-3; D may be TRBD1 (5 bases). Germline V gives CDR1 SGHNT, CDR2 YENEEA. This CDR3 comprises 12 residues. Trimming took off 9 bases at V and 1 base at J, with 9 bases between the two ends. CDR3 in amino acids: CARDRANTEAFF. DNA of the CDR3: TGTGCCAGAGACAGAGCGAACACTGAAGCTTTCTTT.

This clone appeared once. CDR3 sequence: CASSTGQGGNYGYTF. CDR3 coding DNA: TGTGCCAGCAGTACCGGACAGGGAGGGAACTATGGCTACACCTTC. V gene TRBV28 combines with J gene TRBJ1-2; TRBD1 agrees at 8 bases. The V and J ends lost 5 bases and 2 bases, in that order; junction bases with no gene match: 7. CDR1 and CDR2 (germline): MDHEN, SYDVKM. The CDR3 sequence is 15 residues long.

The chain is built from TRBV29-1 and TRBJ2-5, with TRBD2 as a possible D gene (6 bases). The V end lost 7 bases, the J end lost 5 bases, and 20 bases lay between the germline ends. Germline CDR1 reads SQVTM; CDR2 reads ANQGSEA. CDR3 length equals 14 residues. DNA for the CDR3: TGCAGCGCATCTTTGGGAGGAAGAGGGGAGACCCAGTACTTC. It codes for CSASLGGRGETQYF.

The CDR3 region has the DNA TGTGCCAGCAGGCAACAGGGTGCCGATGGCTACACCTTC. Residues: CASRQQGADGYTF. The V and J genes are TRBV28 and TRBJ1-2; D might be TRBD1 (6 bases). The V gene lost 6 bases and the J gene lost 6 bases, with 14 bases spanning the gap. This CDR3 contains 13 residues. Germline CDR1 reads MDHEN; CDR2 reads SYDVKM.

V and J are TRBV29-1 and TRBJ2-5; 7 bases agree with TRBD1. The CDR3 is made up of 14 amino acids. CDR1 SQVTM and CDR2 ANQGSEA come from the germline V gene. V was clipped by 6 bases and J by 1 base; unmatched bases: 8. The CDR3 loop is CSVLDRESQETQYF. The CDR3 bases are TGCAGCGTCCTCGACAGGGAGAGCCAAGAGACCCAGTACTTC.

The chain joins TRBV28 to TRBJ2-7; 8 nucleotides match TRBD2. Per germline, CDR1 MDHEN and CDR2 SYDVKM. Trimming cost V 6 bases and J 2 bases; bases outside gene matches: 6. CDR3 size: 14 residues. Here the CDR3 reads CASRTSEIAYEQYF. For the CDR3, the DNA is TGTGCCAGCAGGACTAGCGAGATAGCCTACGAGCAGTACTTC.

V gene TRBV11-2 combines with J gene TRBJ2-1; a weak D match, TRBD2 (6 bases). CDR3 size: 13 residues. Trimming left V 5 bases short and J 12 bases short, with 17 bases between. CDR1 and CDR2 from the germline V gene are SGHAT and FQNNGV. In DNA form, the CDR3 reads TGTGCCAGCAGCCACGGGGGATCGTTTGTGCAGTTCTTC. Protein: CASSHGGSFVQFF.

The sample holds one count of this clone. The chain's CDR3 is CASIRGASYNEQFF. The CDR3 DNA reads TGTGCCAGCATTCGGGGGGCATCCTACAATGAGCAGTTCTTC. The rearrangement uses TRBV6-6 and TRBJ2-1; possible D gene TRBD2, 7 bases. CDR3 length: 14 residues. Per the germline V gene, CDR1 is MNHNY and CDR2 is SVGAGI (reference sequence). Trimming took off 7 bases at V and 1 base at J, with 11 bases between the two ends.

The V gene is TRBV4-1, the J gene TRBJ2-7; 8 bases fit TRBD1. Germline trimming cut 0 bases from V and 3 bases from J; bases unmatched to any gene: 7. The CDR3 length is 16 residues. Germline assignment: CDR1 MGHRA and CDR2 YSYEKL. CDR3 nucleotide sequence: TGCGCCAGCAGCCAAGATTTGGACAGGGAAATCTACGAGCAGTACTTC. Encoded protein: CASSQDLDREIYEQYF.

In this sample, this clone turned up a few times. The CDR3 DNA follows: TGTGCCAGCATTCCTAGGAGGGGGCGCGGAAACACCATATATTTT. The encoded protein is CASIPRRGRGNTIYF. The V and J genes are TRBV6-5 and TRBJ1-3, with TRBD1 matching over 7 bases. After removal of 7 bases from V and 4 bases from J, the junction contained 10 bases not matched to a gene. The length of the CDR3 is 15 residues. CDR1 is MNHEY, CDR2 SVGAGI, per germline.

This chain joins TRBV7-2 and TRBJ2-2; 8 bases agree with TRBD2. The germline gives CDR1 SGHTA, CDR2 FQGNSA. CDR3 length equals 16 residues. Unmatched junction bases numbered 7, after V lost 0 bases and J lost 7 bases. CDR3 in amino acids: CASSLAPGGGFGELFF. Here the CDR3 DNA reads TGTGCCAGCAGCTTAGCTCCGGGAGGGGGTTTCGGGGAGCTGTTTTTT.

This chain links TRBV7-6 with TRBJ2-5, with a possible D match to TRBD2 (5 bases). V gave up 1 base and J gave up 2 bases, with 11 bases separating them. The CDR3 runs 15 residues. The germline CDR1 and CDR2 sequences are SGHVS and FNYEAQ. The CDR3 DNA follows: TGTGCCAGCAGCTTAGTTCGGGGTCGTCAAGAGACCCAGTACTTC. This translates into CASSLVRGRQETQYF. Using reference TRBV7-6 and TRBJ2-5 for the parts outside the CDR3, the full variable domain is GAGVSQSPRYKVTKRGQDVALRCDPISGHVSLYWYRQALGQGPEFLTYFNYEAQQDKSGLPNDRFSAERPEGSISTLTIQRTEQRDSAMYRCASSLVRGRQETQYFGPGTRLLVL.

The CDR3 is CASSLGFRTGGSYTEAFF. The CDR3 DNA reads as TGCGCCAGCAGCTTGGGGTTTCGGACAGGGGGATCTTACACTGAAGCTTTCTTT. The chain uses TRBV5-1 and TRBJ1-1; 10 bases match TRBD1. This CDR3 comprises 18 residues. J gave up 3 bases and V 0 bases, and 11 bases lay outside the gene matches. Looked up from germline, CDR1 is SGHRS and CDR2 is YFSETQ.

V usage is TRBV5-1 and J usage is TRBJ1-4; D might be TRBD1 (6 bases). The CDR3 length is 16 residues. V was cut by 4 bases and J by 0 bases, with 13 bases left in between. Germline V gene data show CDR1 as SGHRS and CDR2 as YFSETQ. CDR3 sequence reads: CASSPGTTATNEKLFF. CDR3 coding DNA: TGCGCCAGCAGCCCGGGGACAACCGCAACTAATGAAAAACTGTTTTTT.

This clone turned up a few times. The chain carries TRBV6-5 and TRBJ2-1; the D gene is possibly TRBD2 (7 bases). The ends were cut back, 6 bases at V and 5 bases at J, with 17 bases in the middle. The CDR3 length is 15 residues. Germline loops: CDR1 MNHEY, CDR2 SVGAGI. The chain's CDR3 is CASSRGGGQDNEQFF. The CDR3 coding sequence is TGTGCCAGCAGCCGCGGGGGCGGCCAGGACAATGAGCAGTTCTTC.

This clone was observed a handful of times. This chain joins TRBV5-4 and TRBJ2-3; 7 bases are shared with TRBD1. The V segment lost 4 bases and the J segment 2 bases; nucleotides outside the gene matches: 7. CDR3 length equals 15 residues. Germline V gene sequence: CDR1 SGHNT, CDR2 YYREEE (reference sequence). CDR3 nucleotides: TGTGCCAGCAGCGGGACGACAGGGACCACAGATACGCAGTATTTT. Translation: CASSGTTGTTDTQYF.

This sequence joins TRBV30 and TRBJ2-5, with D unresolved. The germline CDR1 and CDR2 sequences are GTSNPN and SVGIG (reference sequence). V shed 1 base and J shed 7 bases, with 16 bases lying between them. The CDR3 has 14 amino acids. The CDR3 loop reads CAWSDGLPLGTQYF. The CDR3, as DNA: TGTGCCTGGAGTGATGGTCTGCCGCTAGGGACCCAGTACTTC.

The gene calls are TRBV6-5 and TRBJ1-2; TRBD1 agrees at 7 bases. J was trimmed by 6 bases and V by 2 bases; bases with no gene match: 6. Germline-derived CDR1 and CDR2 are MNHEY and SVGAGI. This CDR3 has 14 residues. The CDR3 here is CASSYLGTEDGYTF. The CDR3 coding sequence is TGTGCCAGCAGTTACCTCGGGACAGAAGATGGCTACACCTTC.

The chain recombines TRBV12-5 with TRBJ1-1, with a tentative D call TRBD1 (5 bases). The CDR3 spans 12 residues. The V gene lost 9 bases and the J gene lost 1 base, with 9 bases spanning the gap. Germline-derived CDR1 and CDR2 are LGHNT and FRNRAP. The CDR3 loop is CARVTGNTEAFF. DNA for the CDR3: TGTGCTAGGGTAACAGGGAACACTGAAGCTTTCTTT.

This clone was counted a single time. This chain links TRBV2 with TRBJ2-5, with D possibly TRBD2 on 6 matching bases. Germline V gene data show CDR1 as SNHLY and CDR2 as FYNNEI. The V end lost 8 bases, the J end lost 5 bases, and 15 bases lay between the germline ends. The CDR3 has 13 residues. The CDR3 is CASPSAGLETQYF. CDR3 in DNA: TGTGCCAGCCCTAGCGCAGGGTTGGAGACCCAGTACTTC.

The chain uses TRBV10-3 and TRBJ2-5; D is possibly TRBD2 (5 bases). The CDR3 covers 13 residues. CDR1 and CDR2 from the germline V gene are ENHRY and SYGVKD. Trimming took 4 bases from V and 7 from J, leaving 13 bases between them. The DNA for the CDR3 is TGTGCCATCAGTGTAGGGCGAGAGGGGACCCAGTACTTC. Translation: CAISVGREGTQYF.

The chain uses TRBV29-1 and TRBJ1-1; no firm D call. Trimming stripped 3 bases from V and 5 bases from J, with 7 bases between. CDR1 SQVTM and CDR2 ANQGSEA come from the germline V gene. The CDR3 loop spans 11 amino acids. The CDR3 DNA follows: TGCAGCGTTGATAGGAGGACTGAAGCTTTCTTT. This gives the protein CSVDRRTEAFF.

This chain uses TRBV28 with TRBJ1-2, with TRBD1 as a possible D gene (6 bases). CDR1 MDHEN and CDR2 SYDVKM come from the germline V gene. The CDR3 spans 14 residues. The V end lost 5 bases, the J end lost 4 bases, and 14 bases lay between the germline ends. The CDR3 spells CASSLRGGFYGYTF. The CDR3 DNA sequence: TGTGCCAGCAGTCTTAGGGGGGGCTTCTATGGCTACACCTTC.

The genes are TRBV6-1 and TRBJ1-2, with 8 bases that match TRBD1. After removal of 0 bases from V and 4 bases from J, the junction contained 7 bases not matched to a gene. Per germline, CDR1 MNHNS and CDR2 SASEGT. CDR3 length: 16 residues. CDR3 in amino acids: CASSEATRGPSYGYTF. In DNA, the CDR3 is TGTGCCAGCAGTGAAGCGACCAGGGGGCCAAGCTATGGCTACACCTTC.

The rearrangement uses TRBV14 and TRBJ2-5, with 14 bases fitting TRBD2. Germline V lookup: CDR1 SGHDN, CDR2 FVKESK. Unmatched junction bases numbered 2, after V lost 4 bases and J lost 4 bases. CDR3 length: 15 residues. CDR3 sequence reads: CASSLGLAGVETQYF. CDR3 nucleotides: TGTGCCAGCAGCCTGGGACTAGCGGGGGTAGAGACCCAGTACTTC.

In this sample, this clone turned up a few times. The chain couples TRBV27 to TRBJ1-6; no reliable D call. Between the trimmed V and J ends, which lost 6 bases and 8 bases, there was a span of 11 bases. Germline V CDR1 and CDR2: MNHEY, SMNVEV (reference sequence). The CDR3 length is 13 residues. CDR3 in amino acids: CASRTRPDSPLHF. The DNA of the CDR3 is TGTGCCAGCAGAACGAGGCCCGATTCACCCCTCCACTTT.

The chain joins TRBV19 to TRBJ2-3; 7 bases agree with TRBD1. Germline loops: CDR1 LNHDA, CDR2 SQIVND (reference sequence). This CDR3 is 13 amino acids long. With V trimmed by 10 bases and J by 0 bases, 4 bases remained unmatched. CDR3 amino acids: CATRTGSTDTQYF. DNA for the CDR3: TGTGCCACTCGGACAGGCAGCACAGATACGCAGTATTTT.

This clone came up once. The rearrangement joins TRBV30 to TRBJ1-1; no definite D call. The CDR3 is 14 residues long. Trimming stripped 2 bases from V and 1 base from J, with 11 bases between. Germline V gene lookup returns CDR1 GTSNPN and CDR2 SVGIG (reference sequence). CDR3 sequence (DNA): TGTGCCTGGAGTTCCTTCAGTCCGAACACTGAAGCTTTCTTT. It specifies CAWSSFSPNTEAFF.